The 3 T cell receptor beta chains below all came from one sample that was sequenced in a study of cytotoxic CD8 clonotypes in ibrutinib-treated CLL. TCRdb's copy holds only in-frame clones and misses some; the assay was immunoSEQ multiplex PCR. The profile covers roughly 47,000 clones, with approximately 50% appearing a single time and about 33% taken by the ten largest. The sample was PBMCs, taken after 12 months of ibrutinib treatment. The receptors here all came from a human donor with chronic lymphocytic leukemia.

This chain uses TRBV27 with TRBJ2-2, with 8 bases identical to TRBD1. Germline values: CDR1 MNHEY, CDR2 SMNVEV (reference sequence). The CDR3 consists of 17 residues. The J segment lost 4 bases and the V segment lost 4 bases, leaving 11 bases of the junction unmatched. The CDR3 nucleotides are TGTGCCAGCAGTTCATTTTCCGGGACAGGCCTCACCGGGGAGCTGTTTTTT. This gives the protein CASSSFSGTGLTGELFF.

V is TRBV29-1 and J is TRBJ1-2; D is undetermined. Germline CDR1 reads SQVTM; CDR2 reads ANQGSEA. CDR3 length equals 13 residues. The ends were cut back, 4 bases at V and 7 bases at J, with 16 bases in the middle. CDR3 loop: CSVGRTDVSGYTF. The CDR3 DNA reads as TGCAGCGTTGGAAGGACTGACGTATCTGGCTACACCTTC. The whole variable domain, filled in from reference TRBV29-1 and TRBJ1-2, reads SAVISQKPSRDICQRGTSLTIQCQVDSQVTMMFWYRQQPGQSLTLIATANQGSEATYESGFVIDKFPISRPNLTFSTLTVSNMSPEDSSIYLCSVGRTDVSGYTFGSGTRLTVV.

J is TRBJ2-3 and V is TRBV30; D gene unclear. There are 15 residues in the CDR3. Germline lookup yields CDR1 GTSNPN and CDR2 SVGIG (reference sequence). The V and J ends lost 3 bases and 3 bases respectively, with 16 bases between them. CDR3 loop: CAWSLVTGITDTQYF. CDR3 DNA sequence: TGTGCCTGGAGCCTGGTAACCGGCATAACAGATACGCAGTATTTT. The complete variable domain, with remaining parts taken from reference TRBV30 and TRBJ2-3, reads SQTIHQWPATLVQPVGSPLSLECTVEGTSNPNLYWYRQAAGRGLQLLFYSVGIGQISSEVPQNLSASRPQDRQFILSSKKLLLSDSGFYLCAWSLVTGITDTQYFGPGTRLTVL.